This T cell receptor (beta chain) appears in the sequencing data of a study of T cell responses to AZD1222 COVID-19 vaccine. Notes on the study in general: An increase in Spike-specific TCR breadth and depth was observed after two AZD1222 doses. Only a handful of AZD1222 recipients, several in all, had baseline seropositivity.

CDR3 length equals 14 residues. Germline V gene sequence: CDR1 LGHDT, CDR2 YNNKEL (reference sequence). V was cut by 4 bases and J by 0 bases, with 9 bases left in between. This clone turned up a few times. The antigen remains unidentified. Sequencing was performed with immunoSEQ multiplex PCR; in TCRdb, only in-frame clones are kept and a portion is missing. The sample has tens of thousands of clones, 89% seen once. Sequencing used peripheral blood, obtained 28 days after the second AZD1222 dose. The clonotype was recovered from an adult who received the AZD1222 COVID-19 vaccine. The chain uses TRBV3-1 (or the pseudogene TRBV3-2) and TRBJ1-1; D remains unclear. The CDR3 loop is CASSLCFLNTEAFF. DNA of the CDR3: TGTGCCAGCAGCCTTTGTTTCCTGAACACTGAAGCTTTCTTT.